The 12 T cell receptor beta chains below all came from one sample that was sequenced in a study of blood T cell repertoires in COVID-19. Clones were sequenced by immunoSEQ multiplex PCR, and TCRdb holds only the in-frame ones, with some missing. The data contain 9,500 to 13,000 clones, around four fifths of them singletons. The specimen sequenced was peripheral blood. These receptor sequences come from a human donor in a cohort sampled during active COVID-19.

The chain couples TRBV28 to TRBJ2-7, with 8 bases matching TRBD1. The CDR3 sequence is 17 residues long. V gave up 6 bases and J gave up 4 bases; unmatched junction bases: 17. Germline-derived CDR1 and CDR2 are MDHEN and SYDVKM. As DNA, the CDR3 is TGTGCCAGCAGCTGGGGACAGGCCGCCGGAGCTTTATACGAGCAGTACTTC. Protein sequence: CASSWGQAAGALYEQYF.

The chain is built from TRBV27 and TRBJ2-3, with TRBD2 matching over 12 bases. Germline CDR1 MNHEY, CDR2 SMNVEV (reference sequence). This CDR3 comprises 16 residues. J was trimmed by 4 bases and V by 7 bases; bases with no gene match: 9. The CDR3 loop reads CASTIRLAGESDTQYF. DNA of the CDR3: TGTGCCAGCACCATTCGACTAGCGGGAGAGTCAGATACGCAGTATTTT.

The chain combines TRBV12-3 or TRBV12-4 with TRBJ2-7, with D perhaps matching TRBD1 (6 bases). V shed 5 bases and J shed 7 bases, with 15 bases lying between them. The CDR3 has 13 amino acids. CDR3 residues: CASSPTGLGEQYF. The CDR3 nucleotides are TGTGCCAGCAGTCCGACAGGTCTTGGAGAGCAGTACTTC.

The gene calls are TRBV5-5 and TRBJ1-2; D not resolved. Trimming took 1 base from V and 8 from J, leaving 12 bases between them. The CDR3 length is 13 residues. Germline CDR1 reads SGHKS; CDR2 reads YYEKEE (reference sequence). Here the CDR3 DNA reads TGTGCCAGCAGCTTGATCGAGAGTTCGGGCTACACCTTC. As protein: CASSLIESSGYTF.

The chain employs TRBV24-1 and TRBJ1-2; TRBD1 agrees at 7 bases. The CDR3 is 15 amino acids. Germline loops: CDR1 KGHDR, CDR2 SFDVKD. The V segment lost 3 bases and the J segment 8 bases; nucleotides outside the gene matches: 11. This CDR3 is CATSDQPSQGGGYTF. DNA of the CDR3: TGTGCCACCAGTGATCAGCCGAGTCAGGGGGGCGGCTACACCTTC.

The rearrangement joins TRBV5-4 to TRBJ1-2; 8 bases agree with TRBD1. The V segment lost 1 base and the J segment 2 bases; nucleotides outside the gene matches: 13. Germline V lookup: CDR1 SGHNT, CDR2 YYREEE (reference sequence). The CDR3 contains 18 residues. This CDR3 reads CASSLPRPDRGENYGYTF. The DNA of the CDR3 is TGTGCCAGCAGCTTGCCCCGGCCCGACAGGGGCGAAAACTATGGCTACACCTTC. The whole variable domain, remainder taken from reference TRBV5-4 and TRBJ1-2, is ETGVTQSPTHLIKTRGQQVTLRCSSQSGHNTVSWYQQALGQGPQFIFQYYREEENGRGNFPPRFSGLQFPNYSSELNVNALELDDSALYLCASSLPRPDRGENYGYTFGSGTRLTVV.

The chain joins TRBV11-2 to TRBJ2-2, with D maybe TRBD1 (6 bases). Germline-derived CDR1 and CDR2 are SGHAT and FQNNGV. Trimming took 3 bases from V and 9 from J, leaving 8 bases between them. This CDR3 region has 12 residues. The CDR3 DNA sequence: TGTGCCAGCAGCTTGACAGGTCGGGAGCTGTTTTTT. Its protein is CASSLTGRELFF.

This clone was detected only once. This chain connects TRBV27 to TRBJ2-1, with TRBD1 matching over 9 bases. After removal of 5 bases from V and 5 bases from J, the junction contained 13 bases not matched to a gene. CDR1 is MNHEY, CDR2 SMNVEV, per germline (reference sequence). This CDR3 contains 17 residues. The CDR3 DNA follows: TGTGCCAGCAGTCCTTCACGGACAGGGGCGATTAACAATGAGCAGTTCTTC. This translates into CASSPSRTGAINNEQFF.

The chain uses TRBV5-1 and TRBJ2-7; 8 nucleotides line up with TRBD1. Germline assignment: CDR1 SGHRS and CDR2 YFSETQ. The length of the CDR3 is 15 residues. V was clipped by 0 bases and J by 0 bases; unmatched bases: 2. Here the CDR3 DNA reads TGCGCCAGCAGCTTGGTGGGACAGGTCTCCTACGAGCAGTACTTC. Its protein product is CASSLVGQVSYEQYF.

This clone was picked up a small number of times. The CDR3 DNA sequence: TGTGCCAGCAGCTCGCACCTAACCCCCTACGAGCAGTACTTC. Translation gives CASSSHLTPYEQYF. The chain couples TRBV9 to TRBJ2-7; D not certain. The germline V gene has CDR1 SGDLS and CDR2 YYNGEE. V was shortened by 4 bases and J by 2 bases, with 13 bases between the two germline ends. This CDR3 region has 14 residues.

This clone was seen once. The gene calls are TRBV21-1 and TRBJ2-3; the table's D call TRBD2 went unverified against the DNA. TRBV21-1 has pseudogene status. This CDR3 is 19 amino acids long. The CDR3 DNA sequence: TGTGCCAGCAGCATACGGACTAGCGGGAGCCGCCCCTGCACAGATACGCAGTATTTT. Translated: CASSIRTSGSRPCTDTQYF.

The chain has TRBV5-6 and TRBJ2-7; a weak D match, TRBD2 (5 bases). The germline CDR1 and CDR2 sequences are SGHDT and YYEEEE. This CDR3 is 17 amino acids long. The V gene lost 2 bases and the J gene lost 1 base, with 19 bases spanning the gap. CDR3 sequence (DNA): TGTGCCAGCAGCTTTTTGGCCCCCCGAGGGTTATCCTACGAGCAGTACTTC. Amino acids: CASSFLAPRGLSYEQYF.